The text below deals with one T cell receptor (beta chain). Donors were healthy HIV-negative adults without recent acute infections or vaccinations. The split of CD4+ cells yielded CD45RA+ naive and CD45RA-negative memory subsets. J was trimmed by 7 bases and V by 4 bases; bases with no gene match: 4. This CDR3 spans 13 amino acids. CDR1 and CDR2 (germline): MDHEN, SYDVKM. The sample originates from a study of shared clonotypes between healthy human individuals. An assay was performed, and its level was deep. TCRdb's table, derived via immunoSEQ multiplex PCR, lists solely in-frame clones and lacks some. The data show 1,400,000 or so clones, around 98.5% seen once.

The clonotype comes from a young man in good health. The specimen was naive CD4+ T cells sorted from blood. The subset is: CD45RA+ positively selected. This chain joins TRBV28 and TRBJ1-2; 9 positions match TRBD1. The CDR3 loop reads CASSYTGGSGYTF. In nucleotides, the CDR3 is TGTGCCAGCAGTTATACAGGGGGCAGTGGCTACACCTTC.